The entry below gives a single TCR beta chain sequence along with its context. The antigen remains undetermined. The CDR3 sequence is 15 residues long. Trimming at V came to 4 bases and at J to 9 bases, leaving 10 bases not matched to a gene. Germline V lookup: CDR1 MNHEY, CDR2 SVGAGI. Sequencing of TCR beta was performed on blood CD8+ T cells and on blood CD4+ T cells. TEMRA cells were enriched by FACS, and CD4+ and CD8+ T cells were negatively isolated. The data were obtained in a study of CD8 T cells in Susac syndrome. Study-level results: In its TCR sequencing and HLA analysis, the study acknowledged that the number of individuals was relatively small.

Random-hexamer reverse transcription was applied to roughly 0.5 to 1 ug RNA. With immunoSEQ multiplex PCR, TCR beta CDR3 was amplified across 54 Vbeta and 13 Jbeta. TCRdb reprocessed the immunoSEQ multiplex PCR reads via MiXCR and lists one record per CDR3 protein. The table lists some 95,000 distinct CDR3 sequences, about 93% of them singletons. Source material: CD8+ T cells from PBMCs. The chain joins TRBV6-5 to TRBJ2-1, with 9 bases matching TRBD2. The clonotype originates from a human donor in good health. The CDR3, as DNA: TGTGCCAGCAGTTCCCCGGCGGGGGGGCCCGTTGAGCAGTTCTTC. Its protein product is CASSSPAGGPVEQFF.